The 18 T cell receptor beta chains below come from one sample, sequenced in a study of blood T cell repertoires in COVID-19. Generated by immunoSEQ multiplex PCR, the TCRdb table keeps only in-frame clones and is missing some. The top ten hold about 16% of the sample, which has tens of thousands of clones, about 80% seen once. Material for sequencing was peripheral blood. The receptors originated from a man of 80 years or more with active COVID-19.

In DNA form, the CDR3 reads TGTGCCAGCTCACCGCGGCCAGGCGGGTTCACTGAAGCTTTCTTT. Its translation: CASSPRPGGFTEAFF. J is TRBJ1-1 and V is TRBV18; D gene unclear. Trimming took 3 bases from V and 4 from J, leaving 15 bases between them. The CDR3 is 15 amino acids. Germline-derived CDR1 and CDR2 are KGHSH and LQKENI.

The chain has TRBV6-5 and TRBJ2-1, with TRBD2 matching 8 bases. V trimming: 6 bases; J trimming: 14 bases; junction bases outside the gene matches: 6. CDR3 size: 11 residues. Germline CDR1 MNHEY, CDR2 SVGAGI. The CDR3 is CASRIAGREFF. In DNA, the CDR3 is TGTGCCAGCAGGATAGCGGGAAGGGAGTTCTTC.

This chain joins TRBV3-1 (or the pseudogene TRBV3-2) and TRBJ2-7, with 9 bases lining up with TRBD2. The CDR3 is 16 amino acids. CDR1 and CDR2 from the germline V gene are LGHDT and YNNKEL (reference sequence). V lost 4 bases to trimming and J lost 4 bases; unmatched junction nucleotides: 11. CDR3 sequence: CASSRNRGAGGYEQYF. CDR3 bases: TGTGCCAGCAGCCGTAACCGGGGAGCGGGAGGATACGAGCAGTACTTC.

This clone was found a few times. The chain recombines TRBV3-1 (or the pseudogene TRBV3-2) with TRBJ2-2, with D unclear. Germline lookup yields CDR1 LGHDT and CDR2 YNNKEL (reference sequence). CDR3 length: 16 amino acids. Trimming took off 1 base at V and 4 bases at J, with 13 bases between the two ends. The CDR3 region is CASSQGSIAGTGELFF. The CDR3, as DNA: TGTGCCAGCAGCCAAGGTTCGATAGCCGGCACCGGGGAGCTGTTTTTT.

The V gene is TRBV7-8, the J gene TRBJ2-2, with a tentative D call TRBD2 (5 bases). V shed 5 bases and J shed 6 bases, with 13 bases lying between them. Germline assignment: CDR1 SGHVS and CDR2 FQNEAQ. The CDR3 totals 14 residues. CDR3 in DNA: TGTGCCAGCAGCACTGACCTAGCTGCCGGGGAGCTGTTTTTT. Residues: CASSTDLAAGELFF.

The chain joins TRBV2 to TRBJ2-3; 7 positions match TRBD1. Unmatched junction bases numbered 13, after V lost 7 bases and J lost 0 bases. The germline V gene has CDR1 SNHLY and CDR2 FYNNEI. This CDR3 is built from 17 residues. The CDR3 loop is CASTGTAEGPSTDTQYF. CDR3 DNA: TGTGCCAGCACCGGGACAGCTGAGGGCCCTAGCACAGATACGCAGTATTTT.

The V and J genes are TRBV5-8 and TRBJ2-1; 11 bases map to TRBD1. The CDR3 loop spans 16 amino acids. Germline loops: CDR1 SGHTS, CDR2 YDEGEE. The junction had 6 bases not matched to a gene; V was cut back by 4 bases and J by 3 bases. Written as DNA, the CDR3 is TGTGCCAGCAGCCACACCGGGACAGGGGGCTACAATGAGCAGTTCTTC. Translated, it gives CASSHTGTGGYNEQFF.

V gene TRBV28 combines with J gene TRBJ2-5, with D possibly TRBD2 on 5 matching bases. V was pared by 2 bases and J by 0 bases, with 7 bases between. The CDR3 loop spans 14 amino acids. Germline CDR1 and CDR2: MDHEN and SYDVKM. CDR3 DNA sequence: TGTGCCAGCAGTTTAACGGGGAACCAAGAGACCCAGTACTTC. This sequence encodes CASSLTGNQETQYF.

The V and J genes are TRBV7-8 and TRBJ2-5; a weak D match, TRBD2 (6 bases). The V gene lost 1 base and the J gene lost 5 bases, with 8 bases spanning the gap. The CDR3 is 13 residues long. CDR1 SGHVS and CDR2 FQNEAQ come from the germline V gene. The CDR3 DNA reads as TGTGCCAGCAGCTTAGTGGACTACGAGACCCAGTACTTC. This codes for CASSLVDYETQYF.

The chain is built from TRBV19 and TRBJ2-1, with D perhaps TRBD2 (6 bases). V lost 2 bases, J lost 3 bases, and 20 bases lay in between. The CDR3 contains 18 residues. In germline, CDR1 is LNHDA, CDR2 SQIVND (reference sequence). The CDR3 DNA reads TGTGCCAGTAGTATATCCCCTATTTCTGGCGGGATCTACAATGAGCAGTTCTTC. Residues: CASSISPISGGIYNEQFF.

This clone was counted a single time. The gene calls are TRBV5-6 and TRBJ2-7; D is uncertain. Germline V gives CDR1 SGHDT, CDR2 YYEEEE. Trimming shortened V by 0 bases and J by 5 bases, and 12 bases separated the two germline ends. The CDR3 covers 14 residues. As DNA, the CDR3 is TGTGCCAGCAGCTTGGTTTCTGCGCTCCACGAGCAGTACTTC. This codes for CASSLVSALHEQYF.

This chain joins TRBV7-3 and TRBJ2-1, with TRBD1 identical over 9 bases. Germline CDR1 SGHTA, CDR2 FQGTGA. Unmatched junction bases numbered 13, after V lost 5 bases and J lost 8 bases. This CDR3 region has 16 residues. CDR3 region: CASSLGRDRVRDEQFF. In nucleotides, the CDR3 is TGTGCCAGCAGCCTAGGCAGGGACAGGGTGAGGGATGAGCAGTTCTTC.

The V and J genes are TRBV11-2 and TRBJ2-1, with D perhaps matching TRBD2 (6 bases). The V end was cut by 4 bases, the J end by 0 bases, with 10 bases between. This CDR3 has 15 residues. The germline V gene encodes CDR1 SGHAT and CDR2 FQNNGV. The CDR3 DNA sequence: TGTGCCAGCAGCTCCATGGGGGGCTCCTACAATGAGCAGTTCTTC. This sequence encodes CASSSMGGSYNEQFF.

As for this clone: Mismatch with germline at one junction end may stem from a read error. The rearrangement joins TRBV7-9 to TRBJ1-2; D gene ambiguous. This CDR3 has 14 amino acids. Germline CDR1 and CDR2: SEHNR and FQNEAQ (reference sequence). Here the CDR3 DNA reads TGTGCCAGCAGCTTCGACTATCTTAACTATGGCCACACCTTC. Translation gives CASSFDYLNYGHTF.

The CDR3 nucleotides read TGTGCCAGCAGCCCACAAGAAAAACTGTTTTTT. The encoded protein is CASSPQEKLFF. The V gene is TRBV2, the J gene TRBJ1-4, with no clear D. The CDR3 loop spans 11 amino acids. V lost 6 bases and J lost 8, with 7 bases in between. The germline V gene has CDR1 SNHLY and CDR2 FYNNEI.

CDR3 sequence (DNA): TGTGCCACCGAAGGTCAGGGGATCGCGGGAGGGCTTGGAGAGACCCAGTACTTC. It codes for CATEGQGIAGGLGETQYF. J is TRBJ2-5 and V is TRBV10-3, with TRBD2 identical over 9 bases. After removal of 10 bases from V and 4 bases from J, the junction contained 22 bases not matched to a gene. Germline V CDR1 and CDR2: ENHRY, SYGVKD. CDR3 size: 18 residues.

The V and J genes are TRBV10-3 and TRBJ2-7, with 8 bases lining up with TRBD2. Per the germline V gene, CDR1 is ENHRY and CDR2 is SYGVKD. The ends lost 6 bases at V and 7 bases at J; junction bases unmatched: 14. This CDR3 comprises 15 residues. In DNA, the CDR3 is TGTGCCATCAGCCTAGCGGGTCCAAGTACGTTAGAGCAGTACTTC. The encoded protein is CAISLAGPSTLEQYF.

The sample holds one count of this clone. The rearrangement uses TRBV9 and TRBJ2-1, with TRBD2 matching over 7 bases. Germline V gene sequence: CDR1 SGDLS, CDR2 YYNGEE. Trimming cost V 0 bases and J 4 bases; bases outside gene matches: 7. The CDR3 is made up of 16 amino acids. The CDR3 DNA is TGTGCCAGCAGCGTAGGTGGGGGGAGGGGTTACAATGAGCAGTTCTTC. The encoded protein is CASSVGGGRGYNEQFF.